This TCR beta chain is from a study of cytomegalovirus exposure and HLA in healthy donors. Notes on the study in general: Usually a TCR sequence was rare, but some public TCRs were found in many donors. The study assumed roughly uniform donor sequencing depth for presence/absence analyses. Earlier findings revealed that most TCR beta V segments proved productive either about 87% or about 30% of the time.

Use of 60 Vbeta and 13 Jbeta primers characterized the PCR. Source study methods: In a later analysis, of around 83 million unique beta chains, some 10 million appeared in at least two donors. Data came from immunoSEQ multiplex PCR; TCRdb stores just in-frame clones and leaves some out. V, J and clone size were drawn from that table, and D and trimming were deduced from the DNA. The sample lists about 280,000 clones, roughly 90% occurring once. Only a few counts were recorded for this clone. Its antigen is as yet unknown. The material sequenced was PBMCs. This sequence was found in a woman aged 18-30 years in good health and CMV-seronegative.

The CDR3: CASGGLAGGEHEQFF. In DNA form, the CDR3 reads TGTGCCAGCGGGGGGCTAGCGGGGGGAGAACATGAGCAGTTCTTC. The J gene is TRBJ2-1, the V gene TRBV27; TRBD2 aligns across 11 bases. This CDR3 has 15 amino acids. After removal of 8 bases from V and 8 bases from J, the junction contained 11 bases not matched to a gene. Germline V gene lookup returns CDR1 MNHEY and CDR2 SMNVEV (reference sequence).